These 14 T cell receptor beta chains originate from one sample sequenced in a study of blood T cell repertoires in COVID-19. The table came from immunoSEQ multiplex PCR; TCRdb's copy has only in-frame clones and leaves some out. This sample has 260,000 or so clones; 82% occur once, and the top ten carry 4.7%. Sequencing used peripheral blood. These receptors originate from a woman between 65 and 79 years old with acute or convalescent COVID-19.

The chain joins TRBV19 to TRBJ2-7, with TRBD1 identical over 9 bases. The CDR3 spans 17 residues. Germline CDR1 and CDR2: LNHDA and SQIVND (reference sequence). J was trimmed by 5 bases and V by 4 bases; bases with no gene match: 15. The CDR3 is CASSRESPGTGRHEQYF. As DNA, the CDR3 is TGTGCCAGTAGTAGAGAAAGCCCCGGGACAGGGAGGCACGAGCAGTACTTC.

This sequence joins TRBV6-2 or TRBV6-3 and TRBJ2-1; a weak D match, TRBD1 (5 bases). The CDR3 has 13 residues. CDR1 is MNHEY, CDR2 SVGEGT, per germline. V shed 4 bases and J shed 3 bases, with 7 bases lying between them. CDR3 loop: CASSWGYYNEQFF. CDR3 DNA sequence: TGTGCCAGCAGTTGGGGCTACTACAATGAGCAGTTCTTC.

The chain recombines TRBV7-2 with TRBJ2-1; 14 bases match TRBD2. This CDR3 spans 16 amino acids. CDR1 is SGHTA and CDR2 is FQGNSA in the germline V gene. The V gene end was trimmed by 4 bases and the J gene end by 10 bases; junction bases not matched to a gene: 9. CDR3 residues: CASSSRLAGGPGEQFF. The CDR3 DNA follows: TGTGCCAGCAGCTCTCGACTAGCGGGGGGGCCTGGGGAGCAGTTCTTC.

V usage is TRBV3-1 (or the pseudogene TRBV3-2) and J usage is TRBJ2-2; D ambiguous. The V end was cut by 6 bases, the J end by 5 bases, with 7 bases between. Per the germline V gene, CDR1 is LGHDT and CDR2 is YNNKEL (reference sequence). The CDR3 sequence is 12 residues long. Written as DNA, the CDR3 is TGTGCCAGCAGGCCAGGAACCGGGGAGCTGTTTTTT. Translation gives CASRPGTGELFF.

This chain uses TRBV10-3 with TRBJ1-2; no reliable D call. The CDR3 length is 14 residues. From germline, CDR1 is ENHRY and CDR2 SYGVKD. With 6 bases removed from V and 5 bases from J, the gap between germline ends came to 16 bases. The CDR3 here is CAISLTGREYGYTF. The DNA of the CDR3 is TGTGCCATCAGCCTGACGGGGAGGGAGTATGGCTACACCTTC.

The genes are TRBV28 and TRBJ1-2; D is undetermined. V was clipped by 6 bases and J by 2 bases, with 13 bases between them. CDR1 MDHEN and CDR2 SYDVKM come from the germline V gene. The CDR3 runs 14 residues. The CDR3 is CASSQWTGNYGYTF. CDR3 nucleotides: TGTGCCAGCAGCCAATGGACTGGGAACTATGGCTACACCTTC.

J is TRBJ2-4 and V is TRBV6-1; perhaps TRBD1 as D (6 bases). Germline assignment: CDR1 MNHNS and CDR2 SASEGT. V was shortened by 3 bases and J by 5 bases, with 8 bases between the two germline ends. The CDR3 length is 13 residues. The CDR3 bases are TGTGCCAGCAGTGAGCAGGGGCAAAACATTCAGTACTTC. Amino acid sequence: CASSEQGQNIQYF.

This clone was found once. The chain is built from TRBV15 and TRBJ2-3; 10 nucleotides line up with TRBD1. The V and J ends lost 5 bases and 2 bases, in that order; junction bases with no gene match: 4. The germline CDR1 and CDR2 sequences are LNHNV and YYDKDF (reference sequence). The CDR3 has 15 amino acids. In DNA form, the CDR3 reads TGTGCCACCAGCTGGACAGGGGGAGTCACAGATACGCAGTATTTT. This gives the protein CATSWTGGVTDTQYF.

The rearrangement uses TRBV7-9 and TRBJ1-2, with 11 positions matching TRBD1. Germline CDR1 reads SEHNR; CDR2 reads FQNEAQ (reference sequence). The V segment lost 5 bases and the J segment 11 bases; nucleotides outside the gene matches: 7. This CDR3 is 13 amino acids long. The chain's CDR3 is CASSRTGGGDYTF. CDR3 nucleotides: TGTGCCAGCAGCCGGACAGGGGGCGGGGATTACACCTTC.

This chain connects TRBV6-5 to TRBJ2-1, with D possibly being TRBD2 (5 bases). From germline, CDR1 is MNHEY and CDR2 SVGAGI. This CDR3 region has 15 residues. V gave up 7 bases and J gave up 8 bases, with 21 bases separating them. CDR3 coding DNA: TGTGCCAGCACTTTAGGGATCTCGGGATGGGATGAGCAGTTCTTC. Amino acid sequence: CASTLGISGWDEQFF.

The CDR3 nucleotides read TGCGCCAGCAGCCGACTAGCGGGGGCGTACAATGAGCAGTTCTTC. Protein sequence: CASSRLAGAYNEQFF. This chain links TRBV4-3 with TRBJ2-1, with 12 bases identical to TRBD2. CDR3 length: 15 residues. Trimming cost V 4 bases and J 4 bases; bases outside gene matches: 2. Germline V CDR1 and CDR2: LGHNA, YSLEER.

The genes are TRBV4-3 and TRBJ2-1; 9 bases map to TRBD2. The CDR3 has 15 amino acids. J lost 10 bases, V lost 4 bases, and 11 bases had no gene match. CDR1 LGHNA and CDR2 YSLEER come from the germline V gene. CDR3 loop: CASSPRAGGPSEQFF. The CDR3 DNA reads TGCGCCAGCAGCCCGCGGGCGGGGGGGCCAAGCGAGCAGTTCTTC.

The J gene is TRBJ1-5, the V gene TRBV5-6; tentative D call: TRBD1 (5 bases). This CDR3 contains 15 residues. Germline V gene sequence: CDR1 SGHDT, CDR2 YYEEEE. The ends were cut back, 4 bases at V and 4 bases at J, with 15 bases in the middle. For the CDR3, the DNA is TGTGCCAGCAGCCTCACAGGACGGATGAATCAGCCCCAGCATTTT. Translated: CASSLTGRMNQPQHF.

V gene TRBV18 combines with J gene TRBJ2-2, with D perhaps matching TRBD2 (5 bases). Germline-derived CDR1 and CDR2 are KGHSH and LQKENI. V was trimmed by 6 bases and J by 0 bases, leaving 20 bases between them. This CDR3 is 18 amino acids long. CDR3 loop: CASSRSISTGTNTGELFF. The CDR3 DNA sequence: TGTGCCAGCTCGCGGAGCATTTCAACCGGGACGAACACCGGGGAGCTGTTTTTT.